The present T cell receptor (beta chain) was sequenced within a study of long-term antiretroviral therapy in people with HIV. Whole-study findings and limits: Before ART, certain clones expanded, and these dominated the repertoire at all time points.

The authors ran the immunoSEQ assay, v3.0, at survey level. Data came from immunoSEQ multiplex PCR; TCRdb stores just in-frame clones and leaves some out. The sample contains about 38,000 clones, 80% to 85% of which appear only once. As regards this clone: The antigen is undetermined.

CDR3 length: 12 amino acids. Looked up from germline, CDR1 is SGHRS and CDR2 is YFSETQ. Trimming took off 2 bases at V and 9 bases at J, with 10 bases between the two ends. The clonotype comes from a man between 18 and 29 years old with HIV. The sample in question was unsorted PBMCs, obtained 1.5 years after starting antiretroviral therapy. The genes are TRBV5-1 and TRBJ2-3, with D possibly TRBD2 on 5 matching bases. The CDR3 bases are TGCGCCAGCAGCTTATCAGTAGCGACGCAGTATTTT. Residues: CASSLSVATQYF.